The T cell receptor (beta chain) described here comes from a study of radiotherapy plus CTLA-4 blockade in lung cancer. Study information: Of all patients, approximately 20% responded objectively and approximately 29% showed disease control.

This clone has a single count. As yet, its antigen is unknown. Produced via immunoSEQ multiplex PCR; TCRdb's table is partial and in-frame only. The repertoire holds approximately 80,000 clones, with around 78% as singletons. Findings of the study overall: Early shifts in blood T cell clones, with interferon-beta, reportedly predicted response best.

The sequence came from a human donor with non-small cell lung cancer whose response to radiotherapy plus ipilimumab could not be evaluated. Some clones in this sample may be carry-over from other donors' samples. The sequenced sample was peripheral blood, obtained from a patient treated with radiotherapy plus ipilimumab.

The CDR3 reads CASSLRLGQTYEQYF. The CDR3 coding sequence is TGTGCCAGCAGCTTACGGTTAGGACAGACCTACGAGCAGTACTTC. V usage is TRBV7-9 and J usage is TRBJ2-7, with a weak D call TRBD1 (6 bases). With 2 bases removed from V and 2 bases from J, the gap between germline ends came to 13 bases. The CDR3 has 15 residues. Germline CDR1 SEHNR, CDR2 FQNEAQ (reference sequence).